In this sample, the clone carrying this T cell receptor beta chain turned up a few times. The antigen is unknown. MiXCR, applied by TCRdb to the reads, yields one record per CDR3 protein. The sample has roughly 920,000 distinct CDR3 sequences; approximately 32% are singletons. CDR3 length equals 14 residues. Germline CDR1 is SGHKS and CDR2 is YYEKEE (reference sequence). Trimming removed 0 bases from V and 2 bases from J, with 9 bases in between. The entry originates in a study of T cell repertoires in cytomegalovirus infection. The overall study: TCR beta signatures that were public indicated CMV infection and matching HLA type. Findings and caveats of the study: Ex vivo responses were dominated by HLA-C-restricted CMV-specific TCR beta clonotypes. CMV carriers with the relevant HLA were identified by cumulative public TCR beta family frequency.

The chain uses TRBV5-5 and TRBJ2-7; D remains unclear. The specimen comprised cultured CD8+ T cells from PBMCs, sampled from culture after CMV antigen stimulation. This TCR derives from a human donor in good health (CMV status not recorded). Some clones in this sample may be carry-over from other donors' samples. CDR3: CASSLVRSTYEQYF. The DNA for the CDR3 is TGTGCCAGCAGCTTGGTTCGCAGCACCTACGAGCAGTACTTC. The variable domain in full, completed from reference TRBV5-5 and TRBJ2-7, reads DAGVTQSPTHLIKTRGQQVTLRCSPISGHKSVSWYQQVLGQGPQFIFQYYEKEERGRGNFPDRFSARQFPNYSSELNVNALLLGDSALYLCASSLVRSTYEQYFGPGTRLTVT.